A selection of T cell receptor beta chains follows, all from one sample in a study of blood T cell repertoires in COVID-19. The method was immunoSEQ multiplex PCR; TCRdb's version includes in-frame clones alone and lacks a portion of them. The repertoire consists of under 500,000 clones, with 70% to 90% occurring once and the leading ten covering under 2%. The sequenced material came from PBMCs or T cells enriched from blood (not recorded which). These receptors were collected from a woman under 30 with acute COVID-19. CDR3s include the opening cysteine and the closing phenylalanine or tryptophan. D genes are given only for firm matches. Size tells how often a clone was seen (once, few, many) or the class of an expanded clone, and some rows leave it out.

V: TRBV11-3; D: -; length: 17; size: -; J: TRBJ2-3; CDR3: CASSLGTPSSSTDTQYF; DNA: TGTGCCAGCAGCCTAGGGACTCCCAGCTCTAGCACAGATACGCAGTATTTT
V: TRBV5-1; D: -; length: 15; size: -; J: TRBJ2-3; CDR3: CASSLASGKVDTQYF; DNA: TGCGCCAGCAGCTTGGCGTCGGGGAAAGTAGATACGCAGTATTTT
V: TRBV3-1/TRBV3-2; D: -; length: 11; size: -; J: TRBJ2-2; CDR3: CASSRAGELFF; DNA: TGTGCCAGCAGCCGCGCCGGGGAGCTGTTTTTT
V: TRBV15; D: TRBD1; length: 15; size: -; J: TRBJ2-7; CDR3: CATSRDRGQAYEQYF; DNA: TGTGCCACCAGCAGAGATCGGGGACAGGCCTACGAGCAGTACTTC
V: TRBV13; D: TRBD2; length: 17; size: -; J: TRBJ2-3; CDR3: CASSLRSGGLGTDTQYF; DNA: TGTGCCAGCAGCTTAAGATCGGGGGGGCTTGGCACAGATACGCAGTATTTT
V: TRBV5-4; D: TRBD1; length: 14; size: -; J: TRBJ2-1; CDR3: CASSSKQGYNEQFF; DNA: TGTGCCAGCAGCTCGAAACAGGGGTACAATGAGCAGTTCTTC
V: TRBV7-6; D: -; length: 11; size: -; J: TRBJ2-2; CDR3: CAGLNTGELFF; DNA: TGTGCCGGACTGAACACCGGGGAGCTGTTTTTT
V: TRBV4-3; D: TRBD2; length: 15; size: few; J: TRBJ2-7; CDR3: CASSRGLAGSYEQYF; DNA: TGCGCCAGCAGCCGAGGACTAGCGGGATCCTACGAGCAGTACTTC
V: TRBV7-6; D: -; length: 14; size: -; J: TRBJ2-7; CDR3: CASSLSGPEGEQYF; DNA: TGTGCCAGCAGCCTAAGCGGTCCGGAGGGAGAGCAGTACTTC
V: TRBV3-1/TRBV3-2; D: -; length: 16; size: few; J: TRBJ1-6; CDR3: CASSQGPVQGGSPLHF; DNA: TGTGCCAGCAGCCAGGGTCCGGTACAGGGTGGTTCACCCCTCCACTTT
V: TRBV18; D: -; length: 16; size: once; J: TRBJ2-7; CDR3: CASSPTFSLKPGEQYF; DNA: TGTGCCAGCTCCCCAACTTTTAGTTTGAAACCGGGGGAGCAGTACTTC
V: TRBV5-4; D: -; length: 14; size: -; J: TRBJ2-2; CDR3: CASRPQGIPGELFF; DNA: TGTGCCAGCAGGCCTCAGGGAATTCCCGGGGAGCTGTTTTTT
V: TRBV9; D: -; length: 14; size: once; J: TRBJ2-7; CDR3: CASSVDTAPYEQYF; DNA: TGTGCCAGCAGCGTAGACACAGCACCCTACGAGCAGTACTTC
V: TRBV6-4; D: TRBD2; length: 17; size: -; J: TRBJ2-1; CDR3: CASSDSGPTGGSNEQFF; DNA: TGTGCCAGCAGTGACTCTGGGCCCACCGGGGGGTCCAATGAGCAGTTCTTC
V: TRBV10-3; D: TRBD1; length: 17; size: -; J: TRBJ2-2; CDR3: CAISAPTGGPNTGELFF; DNA: TGTGCCATCAGTGCCCCGACAGGGGGTCCGAACACCGGGGAGCTGTTTTTT
V: TRBV7-2; D: -; length: 13; size: -; J: TRBJ2-1; CDR3: CASSLPGAGEQFF; DNA: TGTGCCAGCAGCCTACCCGGAGCGGGCGAGCAGTTCTTC
V: TRBV5-8; D: TRBD1; length: 15; size: once; J: TRBJ1-4; CDR3: CASTRGTGKVEKLFF; DNA: TGTGCCAGCACCCGCGGGACAGGAAAGGTTGAAAAACTGTTTTTT
V: TRBV7-6; D: TRBD2; length: 17; size: -; J: TRBJ2-3; CDR3: CASSFSTGTSVGDTQYF; DNA: TGTGCCAGCAGCTTTTCTACCGGGACTAGCGTAGGAGATACGCAGTATTTT
V: TRBV2; D: -; length: 16; size: -; J: TRBJ1-5; CDR3: CASGGQRSYSNQPQHF; DNA: TGTGCCAGCGGCGGACAGAGGTCGTATAGCAATCAGCCCCAGCATTTT
V: TRBV25-1; D: -; length: 11; size: -; J: TRBJ1-2; CDR3: CASSGVRGSTF; DNA: TGTGCCAGCAGTGGAGTTCGGGGTTCCACCTTC
V: TRBV15; D: -; length: 14; size: once; J: TRBJ1-2; CDR3: CATSRGGGDDGYTF; DNA: TGTGCCACCAGCAGAGGCGGGGGGGATGATGGCTACACCTTC
V: TRBV6-5; D: -; length: 13; size: -; J: TRBJ1-5; CDR3: CASKQVFSQPQHF; DNA: TGTGCCAGCAAGCAGGTGTTTAGTCAGCCCCAGCATTTT
V: TRBV7-9; D: TRBD2; length: 17; size: -; J: TRBJ2-6; CDR3: CASSRTSLISGANVLTF; DNA: TGTGCCAGCAGTCGGACTAGCCTAATCTCTGGGGCCAACGTCCTGACTTTC
V: TRBV27; D: -; length: 14; size: -; J: TRBJ1-2; CDR3: CASSLKGPGYGYTF; DNA: TGTGCCAGCAGTTTGAAGGGGCCAGGCTATGGCTACACCTTC
V: TRBV3-1/TRBV3-2; D: -; length: 17; size: -; J: TRBJ1-1; CDR3: CASSPHPRAGMNTEAFF; DNA: TGTGCCAGCAGCCCACACCCCCGAGCAGGGATGAACACTGAAGCTTTCTTT
V: TRBV3-1/TRBV3-2; D: -; length: 15; size: -; J: TRBJ1-3; CDR3: CASSQRGGSGNTIYF; DNA: TGTGCCAGCAGCCAGAGAGGGGGCTCTGGAAACACCATATATTTT
V: TRBV11-2; D: -; length: 15; size: -; J: TRBJ2-3; CDR3: CASSLGNRYTDTQYF; DNA: TGTGCCAGCAGCTTAGGTAACAGATACACAGATACGCAGTATTTT
V: TRBV6-1; D: -; length: 15; size: few; J: TRBJ2-1; CDR3: CASSEQAGSYNEQFF; DNA: TGTGCCAGCAGTGAACAGGCGGGCTCCTACAATGAGCAGTTCTTC
V: TRBV9; D: TRBD2; length: 19; size: -; J: TRBJ2-1; CDR3: CASSGGRREGRFYPNEQFF; DNA: TGTGCCAGCAGCGGGGGGCGGCGGGAGGGCCGTTTTTACCCCAATGAGCAGTTCTTC
V: TRBV28; D: TRBD2; length: 16; size: -; J: TRBJ2-2; CDR3: CASSLGGTSDKGELFF; DNA: TGTGCCAGCAGCCTTGGCGGGACTAGCGATAAGGGGGAGCTGTTTTTT
V: TRBV4-1; D: -; length: 13; size: once; J: TRBJ1-1; CDR3: CASSHRQRTEAFF; DNA: TGCGCCAGCAGCCACCGACAGAGGACTGAAGCTTTCTTT
V: TRBV7-9; D: -; length: 16; size: -; J: TRBJ2-7; CDR3: CASSPSSVKAWGEQYF; DNA: TGTGCCAGCAGCCCTTCTAGCGTAAAGGCGTGGGGCGAGCAGTACTTC
V: TRBV11-2; D: -; length: 13; size: -; J: TRBJ1-1; CDR3: CASSLVGSNEAFF; DNA: TGTGCCAGCAGCTTAGTAGGGAGCAATGAAGCTTTCTTT
V: TRBV7-9; D: TRBD1; length: 15; size: -; J: TRBJ1-6; CDR3: CASSSLQGLNSPLHF; DNA: TGTGCCAGCAGCTCTCTACAGGGGCTTAATTCACCCCTCCACTTT
V: TRBV11-2; D: -; length: 8; size: -; J: TRBJ1-1; CDR3: CATSPAFF; DNA: TGTGCCACCTCCCCGGCTTTCTTT
V: TRBV28; D: -; length: 17; size: -; J: TRBJ2-1; CDR3: CASSFPIRGGQGDEQFF; DNA: TGTGCCAGCAGTTTCCCCATCCGTGGGGGCCAGGGCGATGAGCAGTTCTTC
V: TRBV5-1; D: TRBD1; length: 14; size: few; J: TRBJ1-1; CDR3: CASSNRGLDTEAFF; DNA: TGCGCCAGCAGCAACAGGGGGCTGGACACTGAAGCTTTCTTT
V: TRBV5-5; D: TRBD1; length: 17; size: once; J: TRBJ1-6; CDR3: CASSADLVGQGISPLHF; DNA: TGTGCCAGCAGCGCGGACCTAGTGGGACAGGGAATTTCACCCCTCCACTTT
V: TRBV7-6; D: -; length: 16; size: -; J: TRBJ1-3; CDR3: CASSLGQASSGNTIYF; DNA: TGTGCCAGCAGCTTAGGACAGGCAAGCTCTGGAAACACCATATATTTT
V: TRBV7-9; D: -; length: 17; size: -; J: TRBJ2-7; CDR3: CASSSLLVGSSPYEQYF; DNA: TGTGCCAGCAGCTCTCTTCTCGTGGGCAGTTCTCCCTACGAGCAGTACTTC
V: TRBV7-9; D: -; length: 13; size: -; J: TRBJ2-2; CDR3: CASRVSHTGELFF; DNA: TGTGCCAGCAGGGTCAGTCACACCGGGGAGCTGTTTTTT
V: TRBV6-5; D: -; length: 12; size: -; J: TRBJ2-7; CDR3: CASTLTSDEQYF; DNA: TGTGCCAGCACTCTGACCAGCGACGAGCAGTACTTC
V: TRBV2; D: TRBD2; length: 14; size: -; J: TRBJ2-1; CDR3: CASSGGLVVNEQFF; DNA: TGTGCCAGCAGTGGGGGACTAGTGGTGAATGAGCAGTTCTTC
V: TRBV7-2; D: -; length: 14; size: -; J: TRBJ1-1; CDR3: CASSFPGLNTEAFF; DNA: TGTGCCAGCAGCTTTCCAGGGCTAAACACTGAAGCTTTCTTT
V: TRBV10-3; D: TRBD1; length: 16; size: -; J: TRBJ1-3; CDR3: CAISAGGQGSGNTIYF; DNA: TGTGCCATCAGCGCCGGAGGACAGGGCTCTGGAAACACCATATATTTT
V: TRBV19; D: -; length: 15; size: -; J: TRBJ1-2; CDR3: CASSPWTDANYGYTF; DNA: TGTGCCAGTAGTCCCTGGACAGATGCCAACTATGGCTACACCTTC
V: TRBV9; D: TRBD2; length: 16; size: -; J: TRBJ2-5; CDR3: CASSVGSGGPQETQYF; DNA: TGTGCCAGCAGCGTAGGAAGCGGGGGTCCGCAAGAGACCCAGTACTTC
V: TRBV19; D: TRBD1; length: 16; size: -; J: TRBJ1-6; CDR3: CASSMDRSSYNSPLHF; DNA: TGTGCCAGTAGTATGGACAGGAGCTCCTATAATTCACCCCTCCACTTT
V: TRBV28; D: TRBD2; length: 19; size: -; J: TRBJ2-7; CDR3: CASSSPRGTSGSASYEQYF; DNA: TGTGCCAGCAGTTCTCCACGTGGGACTAGCGGGTCCGCCTCCTACGAGCAGTACTTC
V: TRBV5-4; D: TRBD1; length: 14; size: -; J: TRBJ1-4; CDR3: CASSLRDRSEKLFF; DNA: TGTGCCAGCAGCTTGAGGGACAGGAGCGAAAAACTGTTTTTT
V: TRBV27; D: TRBD2; length: 14; size: -; J: TRBJ2-7; CDR3: CASSRGLDWYEQYF; DNA: TGTGCCAGCAGCCGTGGACTAGATTGGTACGAGCAGTACTTC
V: TRBV7-9; D: -; length: 15; size: -; J: TRBJ2-7; CDR3: CASSPPQNPTREQYF; DNA: TGTGCCAGCAGCCCACCCCAGAACCCTACGAGGGAGCAGTACTTC
V: TRBV20-1; D: TRBD2; length: 12; size: -; J: TRBJ2-1; CDR3: CSANEGGHEQFF; DNA: TGCAGTGCTAATGAGGGAGGGCATGAGCAGTTCTTC
V: TRBV7-2; D: -; length: 16; size: -; J: TRBJ2-2; CDR3: CASSPWGDSGTGELFF; DNA: TGTGCCAGCAGCCCGTGGGGGGATTCGGGTACCGGGGAGCTGTTTTTT
V: TRBV3-1/TRBV3-2; D: -; length: 13; size: once; J: TRBJ2-4; CDR3: CASSQESRGIQYF; DNA: TGTGCCAGCAGCCAAGAATCTAGGGGCATTCAGTACTTC
V: TRBV3-1/TRBV3-2; D: -; length: 14; size: -; J: TRBJ2-5; CDR3: CASSQDLYQETQYF; DNA: TGTGCCAGCAGCCAAGACTTGTACCAAGAGACCCAGTACTTC
V: TRBV7-8; D: TRBD2; length: 14; size: -; J: TRBJ2-7; CDR3: CASSWGGVMDEQYF; DNA: TGTGCCAGCAGCTGGGGGGGAGTGATGGACGAGCAGTACTTC